This T cell receptor beta chain was identified in a study of shared clonotypes between healthy human individuals. Notes on the study in general: Naive subsets tended to show greater estimated richness than memory subsets. Approximately 5% was the fraction of naive CD4 clonotypes found shared across several donors.

Trimming cost V 7 bases and J 4 bases; bases outside gene matches: 6. Germline V gene data show CDR1 as SNHLY and CDR2 as FYNNEI. This CDR3 contains 14 residues. When replicate PCRs were run on sorted subsets, they used 150 to 250 ng DNA, approximately 27,000 T cell genomes. TCRdb keeps only in-frame clones here, not all; method: immunoSEQ multiplex PCR. The sample holds around 750,000 clones, over 65% seen once. Note on this clone: Its cognate antigen is unknown.

Sequencing input: memory CD4+ T cells sorted from blood. Subset denoted: CD45RA-negative fraction. The V call is TRBV2, the J call TRBJ1-4; 7 nucleotides match TRBD1. The source is a woman aged 30 to 39 in good health. The CDR3 DNA sequence: TGTGCCAGCAACCTGGACAGGAATAATGAAAAACTGTTTTTT. This sequence encodes CASNLDRNNEKLFF. Complete variable domain (other parts from reference TRBV2 and TRBJ1-4): EPEVTQTPSHQVTQMGQEVILRCVPISNHLYFYWYRQILGQKVEFLVSFYNNEISEKSEIFDDQFSVERPDGSNFTLKIRSTKLEDSAMYFCASNLDRNNEKLFFGSGTQLSVL.